This T cell receptor (beta chain) was captured by sequencing in a study of blood T cell repertoires in COVID-19. Study-level background: The samples span acute and convalescent COVID-19 from the United States, Italy and Spain. PBMCs, B-cell-depleted T cells, or T cells were the source of the cDNA or gDNA that made up the material.

This CDR3 region has 14 residues. Germline CDR1 is MNHEY and CDR2 is SVGAGI. Trimming pared 0 bases from V and 5 bases from J, leaving 8 bases between. The repertoire was sequenced with immunoSEQ multiplex PCR; TCRdb's copy has only in-frame clones and lacks some. The sample yields 80,000 or so clones, around 91% seen once. The rearrangement links TRBV6-5 to TRBJ1-5; D uncertain. Sequencing was done on a sample of peripheral blood. The clonotype comes from a woman between 50 and 59 years old in a cohort sampled during active COVID-19. This CDR3 reads CASSYSRLDQPQHF. The CDR3 bases are TGTGCCAGCAGTTACTCGAGGTTAGATCAGCCCCAGCATTTT.